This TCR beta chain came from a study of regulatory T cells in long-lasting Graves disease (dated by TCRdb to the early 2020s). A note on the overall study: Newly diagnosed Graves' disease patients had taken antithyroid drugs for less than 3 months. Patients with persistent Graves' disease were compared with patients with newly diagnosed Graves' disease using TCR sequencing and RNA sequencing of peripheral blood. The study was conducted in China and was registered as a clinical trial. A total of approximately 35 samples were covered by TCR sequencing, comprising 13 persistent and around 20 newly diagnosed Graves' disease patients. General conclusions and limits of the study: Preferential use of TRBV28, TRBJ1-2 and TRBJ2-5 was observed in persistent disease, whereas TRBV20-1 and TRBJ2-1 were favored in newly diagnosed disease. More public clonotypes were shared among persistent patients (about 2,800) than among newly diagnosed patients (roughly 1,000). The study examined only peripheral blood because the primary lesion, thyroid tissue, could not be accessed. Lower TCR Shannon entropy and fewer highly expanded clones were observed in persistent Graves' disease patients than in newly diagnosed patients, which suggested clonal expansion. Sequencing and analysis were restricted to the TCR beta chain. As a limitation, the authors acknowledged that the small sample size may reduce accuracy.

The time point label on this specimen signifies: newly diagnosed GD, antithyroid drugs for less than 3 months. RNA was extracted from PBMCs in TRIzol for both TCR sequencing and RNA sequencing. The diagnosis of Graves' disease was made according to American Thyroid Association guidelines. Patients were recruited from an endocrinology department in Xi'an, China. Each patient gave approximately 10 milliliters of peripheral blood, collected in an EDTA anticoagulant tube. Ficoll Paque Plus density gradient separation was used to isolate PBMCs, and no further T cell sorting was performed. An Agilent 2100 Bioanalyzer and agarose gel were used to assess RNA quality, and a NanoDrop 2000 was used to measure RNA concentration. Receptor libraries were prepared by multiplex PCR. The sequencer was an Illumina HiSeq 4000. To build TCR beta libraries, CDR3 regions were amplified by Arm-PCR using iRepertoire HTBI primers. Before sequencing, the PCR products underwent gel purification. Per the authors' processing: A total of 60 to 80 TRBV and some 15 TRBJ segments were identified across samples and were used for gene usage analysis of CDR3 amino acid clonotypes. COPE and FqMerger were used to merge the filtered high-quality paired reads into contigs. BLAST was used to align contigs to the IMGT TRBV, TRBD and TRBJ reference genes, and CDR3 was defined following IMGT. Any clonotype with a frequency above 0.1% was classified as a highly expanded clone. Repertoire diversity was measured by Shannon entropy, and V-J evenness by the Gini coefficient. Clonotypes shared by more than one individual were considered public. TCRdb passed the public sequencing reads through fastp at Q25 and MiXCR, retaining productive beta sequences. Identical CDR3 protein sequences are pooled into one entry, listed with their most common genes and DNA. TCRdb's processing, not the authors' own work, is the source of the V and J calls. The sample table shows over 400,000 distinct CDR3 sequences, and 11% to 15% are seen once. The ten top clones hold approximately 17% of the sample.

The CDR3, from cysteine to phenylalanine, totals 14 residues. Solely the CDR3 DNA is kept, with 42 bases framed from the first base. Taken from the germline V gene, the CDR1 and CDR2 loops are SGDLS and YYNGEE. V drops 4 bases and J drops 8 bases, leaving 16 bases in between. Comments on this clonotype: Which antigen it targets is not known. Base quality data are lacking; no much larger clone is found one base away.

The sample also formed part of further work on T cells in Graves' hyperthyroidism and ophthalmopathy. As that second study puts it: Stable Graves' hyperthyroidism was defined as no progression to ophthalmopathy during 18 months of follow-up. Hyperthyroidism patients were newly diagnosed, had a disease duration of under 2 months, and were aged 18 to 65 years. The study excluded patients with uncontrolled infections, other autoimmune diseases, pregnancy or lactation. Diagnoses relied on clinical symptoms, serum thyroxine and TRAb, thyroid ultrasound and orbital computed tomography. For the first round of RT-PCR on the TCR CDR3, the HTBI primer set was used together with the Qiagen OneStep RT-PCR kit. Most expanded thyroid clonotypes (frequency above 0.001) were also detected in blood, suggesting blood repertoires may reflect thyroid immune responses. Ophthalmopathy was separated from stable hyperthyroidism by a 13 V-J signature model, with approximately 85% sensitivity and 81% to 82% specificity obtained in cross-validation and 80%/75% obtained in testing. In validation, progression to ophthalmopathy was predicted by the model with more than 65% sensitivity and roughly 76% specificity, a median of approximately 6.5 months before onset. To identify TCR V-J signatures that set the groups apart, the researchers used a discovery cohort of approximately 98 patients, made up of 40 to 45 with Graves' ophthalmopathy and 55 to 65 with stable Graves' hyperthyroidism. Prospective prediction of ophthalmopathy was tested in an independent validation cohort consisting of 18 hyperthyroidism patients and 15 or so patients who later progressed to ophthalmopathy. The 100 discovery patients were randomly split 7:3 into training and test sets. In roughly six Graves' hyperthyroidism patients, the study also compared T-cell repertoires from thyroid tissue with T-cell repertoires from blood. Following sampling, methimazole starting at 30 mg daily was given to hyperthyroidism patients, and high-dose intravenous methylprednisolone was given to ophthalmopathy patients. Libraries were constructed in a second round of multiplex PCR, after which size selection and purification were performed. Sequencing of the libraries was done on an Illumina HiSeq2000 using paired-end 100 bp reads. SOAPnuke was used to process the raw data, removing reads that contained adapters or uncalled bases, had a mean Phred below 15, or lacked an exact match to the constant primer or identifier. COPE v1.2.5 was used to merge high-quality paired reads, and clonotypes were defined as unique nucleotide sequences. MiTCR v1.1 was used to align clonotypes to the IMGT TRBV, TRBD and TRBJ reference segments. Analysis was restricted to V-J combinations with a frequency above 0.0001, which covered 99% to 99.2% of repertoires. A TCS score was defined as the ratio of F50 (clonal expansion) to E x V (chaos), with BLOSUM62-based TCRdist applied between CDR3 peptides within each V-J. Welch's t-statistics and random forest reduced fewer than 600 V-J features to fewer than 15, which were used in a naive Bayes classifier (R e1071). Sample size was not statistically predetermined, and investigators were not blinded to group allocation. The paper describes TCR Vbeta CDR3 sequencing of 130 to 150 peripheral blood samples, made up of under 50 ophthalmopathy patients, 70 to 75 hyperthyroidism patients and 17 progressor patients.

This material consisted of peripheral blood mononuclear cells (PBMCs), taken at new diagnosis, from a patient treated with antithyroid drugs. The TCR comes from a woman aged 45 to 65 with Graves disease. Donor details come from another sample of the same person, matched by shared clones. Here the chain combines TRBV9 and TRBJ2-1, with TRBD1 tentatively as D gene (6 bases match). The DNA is TGTGCCAGCAGCTCGGGACATTTAAGGGATGAGCAGTTCTTC. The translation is CASSSGHLRDEQFF. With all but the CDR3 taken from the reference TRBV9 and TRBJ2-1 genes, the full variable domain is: DSGVTQTPKHLITATGQRVTLRCSPRSGDLSVYWYQQSLDQGLQFLIQYYNGEERAKGNILERFSAQQFPDLHSELNLSSLELGDSALYFCASSSGHLRDEQFFGPGTRLTVL.